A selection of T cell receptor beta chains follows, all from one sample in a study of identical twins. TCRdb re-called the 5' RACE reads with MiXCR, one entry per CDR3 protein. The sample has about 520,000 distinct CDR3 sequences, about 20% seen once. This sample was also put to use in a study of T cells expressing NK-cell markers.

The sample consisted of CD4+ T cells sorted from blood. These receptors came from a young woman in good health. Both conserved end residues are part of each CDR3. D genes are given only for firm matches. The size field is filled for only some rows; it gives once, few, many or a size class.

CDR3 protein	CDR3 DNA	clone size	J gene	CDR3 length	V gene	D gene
CASSLTLEDPYEQYF	TGTGCCAGCAGCTTAACGCTAGAGGATCCCTACGAGCAGTACTTC	once	TRBJ2-7	15	TRBV7-9	.
CASRTAGNSPLHF	TGTGCCTCCCGGACGGCAGGCAATTCACCCCTCCACTTT	few	TRBJ1-6	13	TRBV6-1	.
CASSSLLGGEQYF	TGTGCCAGCAGCTCACTCCTAGGCGGCGAGCAGTACTTC	.	TRBJ2-7	13	TRBV5-4	.
CASSVHGTSNYGYTF	TGTGCCAGCAGCGTACATGGGACATCTAACTATGGCTACACCTTC	few	TRBJ1-2	15	TRBV9	.
CASSQRWEAYEQYF	TGCGCCAGCAGCCAACGGTGGGAGGCCTACGAGCAGTACTTC	few	TRBJ2-7	14	TRBV4-3	.
CASKGTEVYEQYF	TGTGCCAGCAAAGGGACTGAAGTCTACGAGCAGTACTTC	.	TRBJ2-7	13	TRBV2	.
CSVTRAGGTDTQYF	TGCAGCGTGACAAGAGCGGGGGGCACAGATACGCAGTATTTT	few	TRBJ2-3	14	TRBV29-1	TRBD2
CASSRQLSSYEQYF	TGTGCCAGCAGCAGACAGTTAAGCTCCTACGAGCAGTACTTC	.	TRBJ2-7	14	TRBV2	.
CSAPTGLGQKYSGGYTF	TGCAGTGCTCCCACCGGACTAGGACAGAAGTATTCGGGTGGCTACACCTTC	many	TRBJ1-2	17	TRBV20-1	.
CASRGQVVYEQYF	TGTGCCAGCAGGGGACAGGTAGTCTACGAGCAGTACTTC	few	TRBJ2-7	13	TRBV6-1	TRBD1
CASSSPPLPDTQYF	TGTGCCAGCAGCTCCCCTCCGCTTCCAGATACGCAGTATTTT	.	TRBJ2-3	14	TRBV7-2	.
CASSYDRRETQYF	TGTGCCAGCAGTTACGATCGACGGGAGACCCAGTACTTC	.	TRBJ2-5	13	TRBV6-5	.
CASSLYGERERTGELFF	TGTGCCAGCAGTTTATACGGGGAGCGGGAACGCACCGGGGAGCTGTTTTTT	.	TRBJ2-2	17	TRBV28	TRBD2
CASSQRDRGKNIQYF	TGCGCCAGCAGCCAGAGAGACAGGGGAAAAAACATTCAGTACTTC	.	TRBJ2-4	15	TRBV4-1	TRBD1